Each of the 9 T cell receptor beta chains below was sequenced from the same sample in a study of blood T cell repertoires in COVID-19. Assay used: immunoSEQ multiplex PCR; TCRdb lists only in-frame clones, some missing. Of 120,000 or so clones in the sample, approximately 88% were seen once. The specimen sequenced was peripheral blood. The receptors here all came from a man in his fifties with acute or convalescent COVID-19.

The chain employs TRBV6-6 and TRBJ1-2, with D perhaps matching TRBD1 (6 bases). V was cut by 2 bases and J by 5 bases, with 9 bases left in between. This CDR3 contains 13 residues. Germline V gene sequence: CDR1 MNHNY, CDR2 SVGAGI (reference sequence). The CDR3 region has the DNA TGTGCCAGCAGTTACGAGGGGGAATATGGCTACACCTTC. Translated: CASSYEGEYGYTF.

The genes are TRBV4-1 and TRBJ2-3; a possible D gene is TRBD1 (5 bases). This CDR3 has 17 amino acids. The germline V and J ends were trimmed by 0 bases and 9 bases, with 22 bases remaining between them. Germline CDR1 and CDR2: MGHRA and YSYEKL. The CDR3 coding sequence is TGCGCCAGCAGCCAAGAGAAGACACAGGCCCTCCCTCTCACGCAGTATTTT. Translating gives CASSQEKTQALPLTQYF.

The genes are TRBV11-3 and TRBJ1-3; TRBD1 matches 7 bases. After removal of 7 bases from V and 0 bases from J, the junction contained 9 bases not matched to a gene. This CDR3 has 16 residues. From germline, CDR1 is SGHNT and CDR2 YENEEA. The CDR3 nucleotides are TGTGCCAGCACCAGGAGGACAGGCGGCTCTGGAAACACCATATATTTT. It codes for CASTRRTGGSGNTIYF.

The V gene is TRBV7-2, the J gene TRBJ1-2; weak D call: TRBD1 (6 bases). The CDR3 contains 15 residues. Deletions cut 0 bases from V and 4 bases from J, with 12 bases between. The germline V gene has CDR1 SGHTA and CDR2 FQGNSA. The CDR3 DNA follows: TGTGCCAGCAGCTTAGCAGCAGGGGCTGGCTATGGCTACACCTTC. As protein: CASSLAAGAGYGYTF.

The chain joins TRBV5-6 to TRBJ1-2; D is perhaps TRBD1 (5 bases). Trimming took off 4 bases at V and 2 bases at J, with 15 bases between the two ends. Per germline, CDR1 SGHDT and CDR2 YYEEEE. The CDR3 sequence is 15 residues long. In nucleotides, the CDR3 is TGTGCCAGCAGCATTAGACAGAATTCGAACTATGGCTACACCTTC. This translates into CASSIRQNSNYGYTF.

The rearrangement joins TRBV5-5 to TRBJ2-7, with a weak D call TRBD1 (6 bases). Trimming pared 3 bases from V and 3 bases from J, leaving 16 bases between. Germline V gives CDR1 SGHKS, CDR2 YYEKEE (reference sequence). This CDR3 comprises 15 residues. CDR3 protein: CASSSTGTLYYEQYF. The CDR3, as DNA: TGTGCCAGCAGCTCAACCGGGACACTATACTACGAGCAGTACTTC.

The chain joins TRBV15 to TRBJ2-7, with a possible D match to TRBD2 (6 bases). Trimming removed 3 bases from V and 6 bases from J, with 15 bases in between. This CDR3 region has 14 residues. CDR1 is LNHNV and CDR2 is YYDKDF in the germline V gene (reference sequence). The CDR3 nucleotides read TGTGCCACCAGCAGCGGGGGACCAGGCGCCGAGCAGTACTTC. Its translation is CATSSGGPGAEQYF.

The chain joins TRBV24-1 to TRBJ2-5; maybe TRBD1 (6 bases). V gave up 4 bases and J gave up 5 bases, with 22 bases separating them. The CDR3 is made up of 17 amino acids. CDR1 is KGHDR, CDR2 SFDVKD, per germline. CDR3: CATSDPTGQTWGETQYF. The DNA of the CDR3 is TGTGCCACCAGTGACCCCACCGGACAGACATGGGGGGAGACCCAGTACTTC.

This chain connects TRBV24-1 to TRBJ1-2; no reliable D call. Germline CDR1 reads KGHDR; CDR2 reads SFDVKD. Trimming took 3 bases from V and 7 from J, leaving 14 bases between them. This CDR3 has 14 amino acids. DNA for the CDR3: TGTGCCACCAGTGATATGGAGCGGGCGGTTGGCTACACCTTC. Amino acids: CATSDMERAVGYTF.